The present entry profiles one T cell receptor beta chain with its context. Its antigen remains unidentified. Within one base of it there is no much larger clone, and no base qualities were kept. The CDR3 regions of human TCRbeta chains were analyzed by immunosequencing. Per the authors' processing: TCRs in the repertoires were matched against a reference library of SARS-CoV-2-specific TCRs that had been generated with the MIRA antigen-specificity platform. Breadth meant the fraction of unique TCRs that were SARS-CoV-2-associated, whereas depth meant the fraction of total T cells that were SARS-CoV-2-associated. Using the MIRA data, every spike-specific TCR was mapped to the spike region that the TCR reacted to and assigned to either a CD4 or a CD8 class. Log10-transformed breadth and depth values were compared by one-way ANOVA with Sidak's multiple comparisons tests. TCRdb mirrors the immuneACCESS table, restricted to in-frame sequences. Some clones are absent from its copies; in checked studies, under half trace to an unresolved V gene, and the reason for the others is unknown. V and J calls plus clone size are reproduced from that table; the DNA served to infer D and trimming. Present in this sample are roughly 55,000 clones, around 89% of which were seen just once. The ten largest clones add up to around 2% of the sample.

This sample stems from a study of T cell responses to AZD1222 COVID-19 vaccine (dated by TCRdb to about 2021). Background on the whole study: AZD1222 recipients given second doses at about 4 weeks or at about 12 weeks were pooled, since spike-specific TCR depth and breadth were not found to differ between the two schedules. TCR sequencing was performed for more than 230 trial participants, of whom about 200 were given two doses of AZD1222 and approximately 25 were given two doses of MenACWY control vaccine. Trial participants were enrolled by age into 18-55, 56-69 and 70-plus year subgroups, with approximately 150, 28 and 58 TCR-sequenced participants respectively.

The CDR3 numbers 15 residues from cysteine through phenylalanine. The entry retains the CDR3 DNA only, 45 bases that are in frame from base 1. CDR1 and CDR2 are drawn from the germline V gene: MDHEN, SYDVKM. The junction shows trimming of 6 bases on V and 3 bases on J, plus 14 bases between the germline ends. What the time point label conveys for this sample: baseline before first vaccination. Vaccinee samples came from UK trials COV001 and COV002, including a single-blind randomized controlled phase 2/3 trial of AZD1222 (ChAdOx1 nCoV-19) in healthy adults. For TCRbeta chain sequencing, PBMC samples were collected from trial participants at day 0 and at day 28 after the second dose. What the work shows at the level of the full study, not this receptor alone: The whole spike protein was spanned by vaccine-associated CD4 TCRs, and dominant responses were seen in regions 160-218 and 743-854. Conclusions about previously exposed vaccinees are limited because only six or seven AZD1222 recipients were SARS-CoV-2 seropositive at baseline. Because no day 14 peak-response samples were available, the repertoires could be characterized only after the peak T cell response. Participants were mostly white British, with more females than males. The authors suggested clonal diversity may have been underestimated. Nearly half of unique spike-specific TCRs reportedly recognized epitopes outside regions mutated in the B.1.351 and B.1.1.7 variants. In the small 56-69-year group, the increase in depth fell short of significance, most likely because of low power. After two AZD1222 doses, both the breadth and the depth of spike-specific TCRs were significantly higher than at day 0 and than in MenACWY recipients.

Sequences were derived from peripheral blood, sampled on day 0 of AZD1222 vaccination. This sequence uses TRBV28 and TRBJ2-2; the D gene assignment is ambiguous. This clonotype was sampled from an adult in good health. The CDR3 has the sequence CASSSPGSHTGELFF. The nucleotide sequence reads as follows: TGTGCCAGCAGCTCCCCCGGGTCCCACACCGGGGAGCTGTTTTTT.